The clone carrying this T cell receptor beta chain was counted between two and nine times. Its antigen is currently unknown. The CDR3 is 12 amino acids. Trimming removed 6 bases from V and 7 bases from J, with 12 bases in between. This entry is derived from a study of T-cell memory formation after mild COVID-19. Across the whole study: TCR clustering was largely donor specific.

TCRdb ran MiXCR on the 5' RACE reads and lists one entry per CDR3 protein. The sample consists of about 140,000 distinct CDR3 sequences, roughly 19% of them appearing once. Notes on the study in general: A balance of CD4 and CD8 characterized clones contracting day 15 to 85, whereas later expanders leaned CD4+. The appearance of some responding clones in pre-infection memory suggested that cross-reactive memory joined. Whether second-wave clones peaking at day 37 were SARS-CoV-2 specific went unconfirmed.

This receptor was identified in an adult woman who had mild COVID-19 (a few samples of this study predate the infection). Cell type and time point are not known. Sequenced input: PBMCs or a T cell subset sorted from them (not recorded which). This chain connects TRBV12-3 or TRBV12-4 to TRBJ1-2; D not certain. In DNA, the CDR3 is TGTGCCAGCAGCTTTGGAGGAGGTGGCTACACCTTC. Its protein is CASSFGGGGYTF.